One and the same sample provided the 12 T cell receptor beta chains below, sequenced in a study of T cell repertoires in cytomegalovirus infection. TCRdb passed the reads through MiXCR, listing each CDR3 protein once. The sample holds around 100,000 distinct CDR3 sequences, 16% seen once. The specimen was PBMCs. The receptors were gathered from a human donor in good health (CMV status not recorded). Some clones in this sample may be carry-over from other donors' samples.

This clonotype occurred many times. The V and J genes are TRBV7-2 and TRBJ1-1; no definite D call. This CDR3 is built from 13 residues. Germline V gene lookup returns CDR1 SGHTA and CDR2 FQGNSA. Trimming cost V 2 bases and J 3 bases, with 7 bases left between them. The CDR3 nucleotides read TGTGCCAGCAGCTTAACTCAAGACACTGAAGCTTTCTTT. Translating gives CASSLTQDTEAFF.

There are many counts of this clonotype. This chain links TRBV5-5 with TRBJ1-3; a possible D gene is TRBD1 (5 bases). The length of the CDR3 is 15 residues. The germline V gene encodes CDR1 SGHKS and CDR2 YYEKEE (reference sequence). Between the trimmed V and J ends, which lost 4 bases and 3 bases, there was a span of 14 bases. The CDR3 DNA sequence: TGTGCCAGCAGCGCCGAAGGGGTACATGGAAACACCATATATTTT. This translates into CASSAEGVHGNTIYF.

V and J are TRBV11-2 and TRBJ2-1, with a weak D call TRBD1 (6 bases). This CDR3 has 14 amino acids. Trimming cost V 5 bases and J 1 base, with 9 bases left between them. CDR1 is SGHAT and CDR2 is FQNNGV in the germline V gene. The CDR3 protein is CASSKGQSYNEQFF. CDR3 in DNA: TGTGCCAGCAGCAAAGGACAGTCCTACAATGAGCAGTTCTTC.

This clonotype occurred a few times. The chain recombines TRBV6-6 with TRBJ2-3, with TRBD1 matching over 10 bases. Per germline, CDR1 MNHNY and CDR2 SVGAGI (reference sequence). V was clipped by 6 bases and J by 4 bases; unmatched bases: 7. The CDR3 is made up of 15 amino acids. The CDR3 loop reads CASRGTGDSADTQYF. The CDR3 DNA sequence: TGTGCCAGCAGGGGGACAGGGGATAGTGCAGATACGCAGTATTTT.

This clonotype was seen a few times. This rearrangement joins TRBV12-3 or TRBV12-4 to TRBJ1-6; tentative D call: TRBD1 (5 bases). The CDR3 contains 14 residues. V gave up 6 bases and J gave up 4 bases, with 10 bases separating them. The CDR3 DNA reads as TGTGCCAGCAGGATCGCAGGGTATAATTCACCCCTCCACTTT. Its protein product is CASRIAGYNSPLHF.

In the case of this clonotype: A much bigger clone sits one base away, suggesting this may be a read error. The chain's CDR3 is CASTPQGGTYNEQFF. The DNA of the CDR3 is TGTGCCAGCACTCCCCAGGGGGGGACCTACAATGAGCAGTTCTTC. The V call is TRBV7-3, the J call TRBJ2-1, with D possibly being TRBD1 or TRBD2 (7 bases each). Germline V gives CDR1 SGHTA, CDR2 FQGTGA. V lost 7 bases and J 2 bases, leaving 15 bases between the germline ends. The CDR3 length is 15 residues.

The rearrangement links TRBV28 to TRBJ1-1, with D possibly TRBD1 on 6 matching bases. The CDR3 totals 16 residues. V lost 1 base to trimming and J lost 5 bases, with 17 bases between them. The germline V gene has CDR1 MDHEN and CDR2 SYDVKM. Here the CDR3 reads CASSLYGGRGRTEAFF. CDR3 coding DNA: TGTGCCAGCAGTTTATACGGGGGGCGCGGTAGGACTGAAGCTTTCTTT.

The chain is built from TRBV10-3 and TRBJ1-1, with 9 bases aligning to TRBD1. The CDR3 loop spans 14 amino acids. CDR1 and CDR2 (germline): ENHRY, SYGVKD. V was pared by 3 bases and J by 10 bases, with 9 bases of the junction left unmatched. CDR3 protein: CAISENGQGRRAFF. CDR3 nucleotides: TGTGCCATCAGTGAAAACGGACAGGGGCGAAGAGCTTTCTTT.

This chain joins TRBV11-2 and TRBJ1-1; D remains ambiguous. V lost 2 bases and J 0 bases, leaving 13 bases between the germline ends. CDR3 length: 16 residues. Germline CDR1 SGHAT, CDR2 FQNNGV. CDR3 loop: CASSLRFGILNTEAFF. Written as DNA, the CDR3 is TGTGCCAGCAGCTTAAGATTCGGAATTTTGAACACTGAAGCTTTCTTT. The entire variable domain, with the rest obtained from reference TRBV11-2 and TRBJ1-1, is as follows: EAGVAQSPRYKIIEKRQSVAFWCNPISGHATLYWYQQILGQGPKLLIQFQNNGVVDDSQLPKDRFSAERLKGVDSTLKIQPAKLEDSAVYLCASSLRFGILNTEAFFGQGTRLTVV.

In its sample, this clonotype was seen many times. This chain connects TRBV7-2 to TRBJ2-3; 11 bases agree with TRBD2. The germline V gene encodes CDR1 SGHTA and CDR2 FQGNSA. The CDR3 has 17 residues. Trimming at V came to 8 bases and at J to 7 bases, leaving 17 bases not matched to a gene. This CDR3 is CASLQGLAALFGNTQYF. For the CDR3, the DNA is TGTGCCAGCCTCCAGGGACTAGCGGCCCTCTTTGGAAATACGCAGTATTTT.

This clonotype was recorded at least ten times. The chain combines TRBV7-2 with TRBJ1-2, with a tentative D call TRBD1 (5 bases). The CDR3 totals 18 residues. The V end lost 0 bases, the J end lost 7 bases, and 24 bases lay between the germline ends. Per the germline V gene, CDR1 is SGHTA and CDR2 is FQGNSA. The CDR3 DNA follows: TGTGCCAGCAGCTTAGCGGGGACTTTTTCTTACTCCCCCGGTGGCTACACCTTC. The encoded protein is CASSLAGTFSYSPGGYTF.

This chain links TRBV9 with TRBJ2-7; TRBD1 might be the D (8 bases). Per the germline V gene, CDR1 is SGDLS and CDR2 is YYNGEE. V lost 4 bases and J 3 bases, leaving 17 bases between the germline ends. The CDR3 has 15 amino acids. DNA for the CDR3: TGTGCCAGCAGCATCGGGACAGGCGGGGGCTACGAGCAGTACTTC. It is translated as CASSIGTGGGYEQYF.